This T cell receptor beta chain derives from a study of beta chain features in type 1 diabetes. Germline V lookup: CDR1 SGHDT, CDR2 YYEEEE. The CDR3 has 14 amino acids. V was trimmed by 0 bases and J by 1 base, leaving 7 bases between them. To note about this clone: Its antigen is currently unknown.

Expressed TCRB transcripts were sequenced because the entire RNA isolate underwent reverse transcription. TCRdb's copy holds only in-frame clones and misses some; the assay was immunoSEQ multiplex PCR. The sample shows about 330,000 clones, 11% of them seen only once. A single heparinised blood sample, averaging about 120 mL, was obtained per donor. General study results and limits: cDNA-based sequencing might over-represent cells highly expressing TCR.

Specimen: naive CD4+ T cells from blood. This clonotype originated in a woman aged 25-40 years in good health. This chain connects TRBV5-6 to TRBJ1-2, with D possibly being TRBD1 (6 bases). As DNA, the CDR3 is TGTGCCAGCAGCTTGGGGACAGTTAACTATGGCTACACCTTC. Protein product: CASSLGTVNYGYTF.